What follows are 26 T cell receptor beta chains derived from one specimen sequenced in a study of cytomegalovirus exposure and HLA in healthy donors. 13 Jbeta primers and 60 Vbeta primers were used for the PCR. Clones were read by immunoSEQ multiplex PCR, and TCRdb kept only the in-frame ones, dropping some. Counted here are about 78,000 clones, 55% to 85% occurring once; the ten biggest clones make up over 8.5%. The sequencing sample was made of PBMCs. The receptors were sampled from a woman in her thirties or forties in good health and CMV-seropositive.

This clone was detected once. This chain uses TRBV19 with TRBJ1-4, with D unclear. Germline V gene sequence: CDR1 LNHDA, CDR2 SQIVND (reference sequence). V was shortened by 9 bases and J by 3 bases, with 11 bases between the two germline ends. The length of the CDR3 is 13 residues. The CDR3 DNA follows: TGTGCCAGCAGGAGGGCACCTAATGAAAAACTGTTTTTT. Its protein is CASRRAPNEKLFF.

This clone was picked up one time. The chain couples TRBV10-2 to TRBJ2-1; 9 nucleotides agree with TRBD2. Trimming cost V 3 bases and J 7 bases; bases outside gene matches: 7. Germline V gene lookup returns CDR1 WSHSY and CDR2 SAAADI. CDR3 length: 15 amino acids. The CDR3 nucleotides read TGCGCCAGCAGTGACGACGGGACTAGCAATAATGAGCAGTTCTTC. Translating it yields CASSDDGTSNNEQFF.

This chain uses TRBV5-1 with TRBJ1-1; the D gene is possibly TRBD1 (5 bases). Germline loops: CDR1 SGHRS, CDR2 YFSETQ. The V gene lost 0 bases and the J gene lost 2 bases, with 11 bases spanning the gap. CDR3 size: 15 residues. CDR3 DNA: TGCGCCAGCAGCTTGGGGGAGGGGCGCAACACTGAAGCTTTCTTT. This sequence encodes CASSLGEGRNTEAFF.

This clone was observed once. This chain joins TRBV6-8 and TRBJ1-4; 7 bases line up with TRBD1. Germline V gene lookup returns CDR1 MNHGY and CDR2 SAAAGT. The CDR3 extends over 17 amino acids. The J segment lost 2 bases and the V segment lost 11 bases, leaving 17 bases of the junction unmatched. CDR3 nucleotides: TGTGCCCACCAATTAGGACAGGATGGTTCGACTAATGAAAAACTGTTTTTT. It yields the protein CAHQLGQDGSTNEKLFF.

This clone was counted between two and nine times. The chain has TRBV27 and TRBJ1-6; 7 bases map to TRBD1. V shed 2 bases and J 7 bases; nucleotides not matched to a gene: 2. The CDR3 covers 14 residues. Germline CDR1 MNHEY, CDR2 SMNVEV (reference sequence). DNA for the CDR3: TGTGCCAGCAGTTTAGGGACAGCCAATTCACCCCTCCACTTT. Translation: CASSLGTANSPLHF.

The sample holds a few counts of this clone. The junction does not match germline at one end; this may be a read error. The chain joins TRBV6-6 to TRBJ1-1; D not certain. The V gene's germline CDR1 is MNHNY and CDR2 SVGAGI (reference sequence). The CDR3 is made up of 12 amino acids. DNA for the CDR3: TGTGCCAGCAGTAACATACCTCCTTCCCCCTCCTTT. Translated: CASSNIPPSPSF.

The CDR3 sequence is CASSETREGGYEQYF. The CDR3 region has the DNA TGTGCCAGCAGTGAAACGAGGGAGGGTGGCTACGAGCAGTACTTC. The gene calls are TRBV2 and TRBJ2-7; 7 bases fit TRBD2. Looked up from germline, CDR1 is SNHLY and CDR2 is FYNNEI. The CDR3 length is 15 residues. Unmatched junction bases numbered 7, after V lost 2 bases and J lost 3 bases.

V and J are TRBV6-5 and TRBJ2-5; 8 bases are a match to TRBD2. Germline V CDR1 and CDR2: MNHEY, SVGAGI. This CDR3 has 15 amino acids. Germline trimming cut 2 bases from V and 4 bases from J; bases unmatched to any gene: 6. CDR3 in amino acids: CASSYLGGAAETQYF. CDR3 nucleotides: TGTGCCAGCAGTTACCTCGGGGGGGCCGCAGAGACCCAGTACTTC.

The CDR3 DNA reads TGCGCCAGCAGCTTGGTAGGGGAACTCTACGAGCAGTACTTC. As protein: CASSLVGELYEQYF. V usage is TRBV5-1 and J usage is TRBJ2-7; D possibly corresponds to TRBD1 (5 bases). Germline-derived CDR1 and CDR2 are SGHRS and YFSETQ. CDR3 length equals 14 residues. Trimming removed 0 bases at V and 3 bases at J, with 10 bases between.

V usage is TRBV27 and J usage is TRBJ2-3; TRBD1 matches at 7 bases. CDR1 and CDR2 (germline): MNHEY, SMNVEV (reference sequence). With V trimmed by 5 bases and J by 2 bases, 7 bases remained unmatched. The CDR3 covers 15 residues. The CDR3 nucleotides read TGTGCCAGCAGTGCACCGGGACAGATCACAGATACGCAGTATTTT. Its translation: CASSAPGQITDTQYF.

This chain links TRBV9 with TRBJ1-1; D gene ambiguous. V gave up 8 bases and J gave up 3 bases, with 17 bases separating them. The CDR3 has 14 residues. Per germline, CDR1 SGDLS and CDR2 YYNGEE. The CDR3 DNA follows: TGTGCCAGTACCCCTTCGTCAGGCGACACTGAAGCTTTCTTT. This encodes CASTPSSGDTEAFF.

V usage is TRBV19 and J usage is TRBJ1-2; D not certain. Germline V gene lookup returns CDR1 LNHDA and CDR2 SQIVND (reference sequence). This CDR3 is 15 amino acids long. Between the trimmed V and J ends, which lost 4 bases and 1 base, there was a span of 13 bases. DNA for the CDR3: TGTGCCAGTAGTAAACCAGCGGATGGTAACTATGGCTACACCTTC. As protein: CASSKPADGNYGYTF.

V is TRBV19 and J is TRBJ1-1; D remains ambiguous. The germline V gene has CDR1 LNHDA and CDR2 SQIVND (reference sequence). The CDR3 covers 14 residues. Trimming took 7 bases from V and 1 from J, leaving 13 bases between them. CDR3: CASTPTVSNTEAFF. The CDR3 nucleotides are TGTGCCAGTACCCCAACAGTATCGAACACTGAAGCTTTCTTT.

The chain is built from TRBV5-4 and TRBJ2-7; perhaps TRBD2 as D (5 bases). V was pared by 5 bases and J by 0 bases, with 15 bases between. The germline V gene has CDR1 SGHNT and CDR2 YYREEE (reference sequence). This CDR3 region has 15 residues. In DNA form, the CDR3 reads TGTGCCAGCAGTTCTGGAGGAGCCAGCTCCTACGAGCAGTACTTC. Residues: CASSSGGASSYEQYF.

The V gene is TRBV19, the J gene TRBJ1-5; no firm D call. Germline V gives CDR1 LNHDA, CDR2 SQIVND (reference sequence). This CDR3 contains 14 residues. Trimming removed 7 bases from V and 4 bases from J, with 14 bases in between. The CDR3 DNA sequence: TGTGCCAGTACCTGGACTGCTTTTAATCAGCCCCAGCATTTT. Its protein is CASTWTAFNQPQHF. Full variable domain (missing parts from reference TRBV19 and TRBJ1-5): DGGITQSPKYLFRKEGQNVTLSCEQNLNHDAMYWYRQDPGQGLRLIYYSQIVNDFQKGDIAEGYSVSREKKESFPLTVTSAQKNPTAFYLCASTWTAFNQPQHFGDGTRLSIL.

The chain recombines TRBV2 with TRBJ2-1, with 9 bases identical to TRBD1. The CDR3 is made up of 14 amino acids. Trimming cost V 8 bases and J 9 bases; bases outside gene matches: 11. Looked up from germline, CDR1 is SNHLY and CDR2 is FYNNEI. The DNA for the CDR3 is TGTGCCAGCCGGACAGGGGCGTCCAGCAGTGAGCAGTTCTTC. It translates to CASRTGASSSEQFF.

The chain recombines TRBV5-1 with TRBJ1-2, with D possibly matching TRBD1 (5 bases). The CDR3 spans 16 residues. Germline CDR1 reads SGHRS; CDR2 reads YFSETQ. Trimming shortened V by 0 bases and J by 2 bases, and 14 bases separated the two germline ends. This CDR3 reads CASSLADSPRNYGYTF. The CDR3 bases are TGCGCCAGCAGCTTGGCCGACAGCCCACGGAACTATGGCTACACCTTC.

CDR3 amino acids: CASSLDRLAKNIQYF. CDR3 in DNA: TGTGCCAGCAGCTTAGACAGACTAGCCAAAAACATTCAGTACTTC. This chain uses TRBV11-2 with TRBJ2-4; D is uncertain. Germline values: CDR1 SGHAT, CDR2 FQNNGV. V lost 0 bases, J lost 0 bases, and 6 bases lay in between. This CDR3 is built from 15 residues.

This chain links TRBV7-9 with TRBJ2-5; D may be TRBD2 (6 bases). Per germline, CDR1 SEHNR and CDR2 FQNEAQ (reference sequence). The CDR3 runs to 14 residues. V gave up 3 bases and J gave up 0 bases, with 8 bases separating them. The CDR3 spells CASSFRTNQETQYF. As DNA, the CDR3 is TGTGCCAGCAGCTTTCGGACTAACCAAGAGACCCAGTACTTC.

Here the CDR3 reads CASSRLDRGRGYTF. CDR3 DNA: TGTGCCAGCAGCCGCCTGGACAGGGGGCGTGGCTACACCTTC. The chain couples TRBV27 to TRBJ1-2, with 11 bases matching TRBD1. V lost 6 bases, J lost 7 bases, and 7 bases stayed unmatched. Germline V gives CDR1 MNHEY, CDR2 SMNVEV (reference sequence). The CDR3 length is 14 residues.

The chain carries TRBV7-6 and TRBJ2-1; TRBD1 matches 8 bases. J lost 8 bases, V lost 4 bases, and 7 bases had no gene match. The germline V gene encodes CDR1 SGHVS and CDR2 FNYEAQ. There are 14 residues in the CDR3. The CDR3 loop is CASSSRTGSHEQFF. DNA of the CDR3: TGTGCCAGCAGCTCCCGGACAGGGTCTCATGAGCAGTTCTTC.

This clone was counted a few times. CDR3 in DNA: TGTGCCATCAGTCCACAGGGGAACACTGAAGCTTTCTTT. Residues: CAISPQGNTEAFF. The chain employs TRBV10-3 and TRBJ1-1; maybe TRBD1 (6 bases). This CDR3 has 13 amino acids. Germline CDR1 reads ENHRY; CDR2 reads SYGVKD. Trimming removed 5 bases at V and 1 base at J, with 8 bases between.

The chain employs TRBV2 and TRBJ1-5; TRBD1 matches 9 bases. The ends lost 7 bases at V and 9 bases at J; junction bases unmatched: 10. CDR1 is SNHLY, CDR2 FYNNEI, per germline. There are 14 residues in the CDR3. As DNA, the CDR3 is TGTGCCAGCATCAGGGACAGGGAATCACGGCCCCAGCATTTT. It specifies CASIRDRESRPQHF. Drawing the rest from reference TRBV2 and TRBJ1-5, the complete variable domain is EPEVTQTPSHQVTQMGQEVILRCVPISNHLYFYWYRQILGQKVEFLVSFYNNEISEKSEIFDDQFSVERPDGSNFTLKIRSTKLEDSAMYFCASIRDRESRPQHFGDGTRLSIL.

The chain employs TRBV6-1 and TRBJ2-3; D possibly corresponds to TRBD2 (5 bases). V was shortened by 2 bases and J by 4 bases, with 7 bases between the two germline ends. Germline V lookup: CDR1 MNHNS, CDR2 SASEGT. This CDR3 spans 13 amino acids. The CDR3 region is CASSEFGADTQYF. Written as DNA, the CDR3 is TGTGCCAGCAGTGAATTCGGGGCAGATACGCAGTATTTT.

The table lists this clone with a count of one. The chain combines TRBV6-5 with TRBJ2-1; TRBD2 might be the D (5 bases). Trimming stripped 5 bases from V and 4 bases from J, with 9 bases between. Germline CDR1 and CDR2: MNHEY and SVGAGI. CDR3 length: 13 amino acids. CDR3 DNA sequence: TGTGCCAGCAGTCCGGCGGGTTACAATGAGCAGTTCTTC. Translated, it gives CASSPAGYNEQFF.

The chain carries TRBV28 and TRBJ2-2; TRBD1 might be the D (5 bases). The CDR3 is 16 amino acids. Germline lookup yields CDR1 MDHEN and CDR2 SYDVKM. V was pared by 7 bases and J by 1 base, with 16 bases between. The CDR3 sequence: CASTHPTEKNTGELFF. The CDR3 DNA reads TGTGCCAGCACGCACCCGACAGAAAAGAACACCGGGGAGCTGTTTTTT. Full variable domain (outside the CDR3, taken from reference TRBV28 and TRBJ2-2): DVKVTQSSRYLVKRTGEKVFLECVQDMDHENMFWYRQDPGLGLRLIYFSYDVKMKEKGDIPEGYSVSREKKERFSLILESASTNQTSMYLCASTHPTEKNTGELFFGEGSRLTVL.